The TCR beta chain under discussion was sequenced for a study of blood T cell repertoires in COVID-19. Study information: Whether acute or convalescent, the COVID-19 samples came from the United States, Italy and Spain. PBMCs, B-cell-depleted T cells, or T cells provided the cDNA or gDNA that made up the material.

Original methodology: Reference gene primer amplification gave nucleated cell count estimates. Assay: immunoSEQ multiplex PCR; the TCRdb copy retains only in-frame clones and omits some. That table supplies the V and J calls and clone size; D and trimming were determined from the DNA. Of some 100,000 clones listed, roughly 86% are singletons. The sequence derives from a human donor in a cohort sampled during active COVID-19. The sample comprised peripheral blood.

The chain's CDR3 is CASSWAQGGNQPQHF. The CDR3, as DNA: TGTGCCAGCAGCTGGGCCCAGGGTGGCAATCAGCCCCAGCATTTT. The chain couples TRBV7-8 to TRBJ1-5; the D gene is possibly TRBD1 (5 bases). V was shortened by 4 bases and J by 2 bases, with 12 bases between the two germline ends. The CDR3 covers 15 residues. CDR1 is SGHVS and CDR2 is FQNEAQ in the germline V gene.